The rows below give T cell receptor beta chains drawn from one sample of a study of beta chain features in type 1 diabetes. The method was immunoSEQ multiplex PCR; TCRdb's version includes in-frame clones alone and lacks a portion of them. This sample has about 360,000 clones, with roughly 12% found just once. Source material: naive CD4+ T cells from blood. These receptors all come from a man aged 18 to 29 in good health. Each CDR3 is given with its conserved first and last residue. The D gene is left open where the match is weak. Clone size, where shown, is once, few, many, or a class for clones that have expanded.

J: TRBJ1-5
D: NA
size: NA
V: TRBV9
CDR3: CASSAYGMEGQPQHF
DNA: TGTGCCAGCAGCGCTTACGGGATGGAAGGTCAGCCCCAGCATTTT

J: TRBJ2-2
D: TRBD2
size: few
V: TRBV28
CDR3: CASSLAVNTGELFF
DNA: TGTGCCAGCAGTCTAGCGGTCAACACCGGGGAGCTGTTTTTT

J: TRBJ2-5
D: NA
size: NA
V: TRBV7-2
CDR3: CASSINQETQYF
DNA: TGTGCCAGCAGCATCAACCAAGAGACCCAGTACTTC

J: TRBJ1-2
D: NA
size: NA
V: TRBV19
CDR3: CASNEQNYGYTF
DNA: TGTGCCTCCAACGAACAGAACTATGGCTACACCTTC

J: TRBJ1-5
D: TRBD1
size: NA
V: TRBV18
CDR3: CASSTGVNNQPQHF
DNA: TGTGCCAGCTCAACAGGGGTAAACAATCAGCCCCAGCATTTT

J: TRBJ1-2
D: TRBD1
size: NA
V: TRBV18
CDR3: CASSPGTGNRGYTF
DNA: TGTGCCAGCTCACCCGGGACAGGGAATCGAGGCTACACCTTC

J: TRBJ1-2
D: NA
size: NA
V: TRBV9
CDR3: CASSVDTNYGYTF
DNA: TGTGCCAGCAGCGTAGACACTAACTATGGCTACACCTTC

J: TRBJ2-7
D: TRBD2
size: few
V: TRBV12-5
CDR3: CASGLVLAGAFAYEQYF
DNA: TGTGCTAGTGGTTTGGTACTCGCGGGAGCCTTTGCCTACGAGCAGTACTTC

J: TRBJ2-2
D: NA
size: NA
V: TRBV4-2
CDR3: CASSRLVGTGELFF
DNA: TGTGCCAGCAGCCGACTCGTTGGGACCGGGGAGCTGTTTTTT

J: TRBJ2-7
D: NA
size: NA
V: TRBV19
CDR3: CASSPDRLNEQYF
DNA: TGTGCCAGTAGTCCAGACAGGTTGAACGAGCAGTACTTC

J: TRBJ2-7
D: TRBD2
size: NA
V: TRBV6-6
CDR3: CASSYSTASGAYF
DNA: TGTGCCAGCAGTTACTCGACTGCTAGCGGGGCATACTTC

J: TRBJ1-1
D: TRBD1
size: few
V: TRBV27
CDR3: CASSLGTGTEAFF
DNA: TGTGCCAGCAGCTTAGGGACAGGGACTGAAGCTTTCTTT

J: TRBJ2-3
D: TRBD2
size: NA
V: TRBV7-3
CDR3: CASSLQGGGTDTQYF
DNA: TGTGCCAGCAGCCTGCAGGGAGGGGGCACAGATACGCAGTATTTT

J: TRBJ2-7
D: TRBD1
size: few
V: TRBV29-1
CDR3: CSAQKPRDRERPEQYF
DNA: TGCAGCGCACAAAAACCCCGGGACAGGGAGCGTCCCGAGCAGTACTTC

J: TRBJ1-2
D: NA
size: NA
V: TRBV7-2
CDR3: CASSLSRDGYTF
DNA: TGTGCCAGCAGCTTATCCCGAGATGGCTACACCTTC

J: TRBJ1-5
D: NA
size: NA
V: TRBV2
CDR3: CASRADSNQPQHF
DNA: TGTGCCAGCAGGGCAGATAGCAATCAGCCCCAGCATTTT

J: TRBJ1-3
D: NA
size: few
V: TRBV28
CDR3: CASSFGGRGGNTIYF
DNA: TGTGCCAGCAGTTTCGGGGGGCGAGGTGGAAACACCATATATTTT

J: TRBJ2-5
D: TRBD2
size: few
V: TRBV6-5
CDR3: CASSYSGRGETQYF
DNA: TGTGCCAGCAGTTACAGCGGGCGGGGGGAGACCCAGTACTTC

J: TRBJ2-3
D: TRBD1
size: NA
V: TRBV9
CDR3: CASSAGTGAVQRTDTQYF
DNA: TGTGCCAGCAGCGCCGGGACAGGGGCAGTTCAGCGCACAGATACGCAGTATTTT

J: TRBJ2-5
D: TRBD2
size: few
V: TRBV7-7
CDR3: CASSSSGTQETQYF
DNA: TGTGCTAGCAGCTCGAGCGGGACCCAAGAGACCCAGTACTTC

J: TRBJ2-1
D: NA
size: few
V: TRBV28
CDR3: CASSLTDSSYNEQFF
DNA: TGTGCCAGCAGCTTGACAGACAGCTCCTACAATGAGCAGTTCTTC

J: TRBJ2-3
D: NA
size: NA
V: TRBV5-4
CDR3: CASSLGGGRVADTQYF
DNA: TGTGCCAGCAGCCTGGGGGGCGGCAGGGTGGCAGATACGCAGTATTTT

J: TRBJ1-1
D: NA
size: NA
V: TRBV11-2
CDR3: CASSLDRVVLNTEAFF
DNA: TGTGCCAGCAGCTTAGACAGGGTGGTCCTGAACACTGAAGCTTTCTTT

J: TRBJ1-6
D: NA
size: NA
V: TRBV7-8
CDR3: CASSLARDSPLHF
DNA: TGTGCCAGCAGCTTAGCTCGCGATTCACCCCTCCACTTT

J: TRBJ2-7
D: NA
size: few
V: TRBV27
CDR3: CASRQGGPYEQYF
DNA: TGTGCCAGCAGGCAGGGCGGACCCTACGAGCAGTACTTC

J: TRBJ1-1
D: NA
size: NA
V: TRBV9
CDR3: CASSESGVTEAFF
DNA: TGTGCCAGCAGCGAATCAGGGGTCACTGAAGCTTTCTTT

J: TRBJ1-3
D: NA
size: NA
V: TRBV4-3
CDR3: CASSQEITGPGNTIYF
DNA: TGCGCCAGCAGCCAAGAAATAACAGGGCCTGGAAACACCATATATTTT

J: TRBJ1-3
D: TRBD1
size: few
V: TRBV2
CDR3: CASSDRGSGNTIYF
DNA: TGTGCCAGCAGCGACAGGGGCTCTGGAAACACCATATATTTT

J: TRBJ1-4
D: NA
size: once
V: TRBV9
CDR3: CASSPGLSIEKLFF
DNA: TGTGCCAGCAGCCCGGGACTCAGTATTGAAAAACTGTTTTTT

J: TRBJ1-1
D: TRBD1
size: few
V: TRBV9
CDR3: CASSAGQEKTEAFF
DNA: TGTGCCAGCAGCGCCGGACAGGAGAAAACTGAAGCTTTCTTT

J: TRBJ2-5
D: NA
size: NA
V: TRBV7-2
CDR3: CASSNDWKETQYF
DNA: TGTGCCAGCAGCAACGACTGGAAAGAGACCCAGTACTTC

J: TRBJ2-2
D: NA
size: NA
V: TRBV7-8
CDR3: CASSTLGRSNTGELFF
DNA: TGTGCCAGCAGCACATTGGGGAGATCGAACACCGGGGAGCTGTTTTTT

J: TRBJ2-3
D: NA
size: few
V: TRBV28
CDR3: CASSSPLGTDTQYF
DNA: TGTGCCAGCAGTTCCCCTCTCGGCACAGATACGCAGTATTTT

J: TRBJ2-7
D: NA
size: NA
V: TRBV30
CDR3: CAFKSGSSFSYEQYF
DNA: TGTGCCTTCAAAAGCGGCAGTTCCTTCTCCTACGAGCAGTACTTC

J: TRBJ2-5
D: NA
size: few
V: TRBV25-1
CDR3: CASTGGETQYF
DNA: TGTGCCAGCACCGGGGGAGAGACCCAGTACTTC

J: TRBJ2-7
D: NA
size: NA
V: TRBV7-9
CDR3: CASSLTGGWTVPYEQYF
DNA: TGTGCCAGCAGCCTAACCGGGGGGTGGACAGTGCCCTACGAGCAGTACTTC

J: TRBJ1-2
D: TRBD1
size: few
V: TRBV28
CDR3: CASSFGDRGHYGYTF
DNA: TGTGCCAGCAGTTTCGGGGACAGGGGACACTATGGCTACACCTTC

J: TRBJ1-5
D: NA
size: few
V: TRBV10-2
CDR3: CASSEGGSVWQPQHF
DNA: TGCGCCAGCAGTGAGGGAGGCAGCGTGTGGCAGCCCCAGCATTTT

J: TRBJ2-7
D: TRBD2
size: few
V: TRBV28
CDR3: CASRAGLTYEQYF
DNA: TGTGCCAGCAGAGCGGGACTCACCTACGAGCAGTACTTC

J: TRBJ2-5
D: TRBD2
size: NA
V: TRBV27
CDR3: CASSSGLAGKETQYF
DNA: TGTGCCAGCAGTTCGGGACTAGCGGGAAAAGAGACCCAGTACTTC

J: TRBJ2-7
D: TRBD2
size: NA
V: TRBV19
CDR3: CASSSPGGPYEQYF
DNA: TGTGCCAGTAGTAGTCCGGGAGGGCCTTACGAGCAGTACTTC

J: TRBJ2-7
D: NA
size: few
V: TRBV11-2
CDR3: CASSNDPGQYEQYF
DNA: TGTGCCAGCAGCAATGACCCGGGACAATACGAGCAGTACTTC

J: TRBJ2-3
D: NA
size: few
V: TRBV7-6
CDR3: CASSLVTGRQDTQYF
DNA: TGTGCCAGCAGCTTAGTTACAGGGCGGCAAGATACGCAGTATTTT

J: TRBJ1-2
D: TRBD1
size: few
V: TRBV7-2
CDR3: CASSPGTGRRGYTF
DNA: TGTGCCAGCAGCCCGGGGACAGGGAGACGTGGCTACACCTTC

J: TRBJ1-1
D: NA
size: NA
V: TRBV7-9
CDR3: CASSSLRGNTEAFF
DNA: TGTGCCAGCAGCTCCCTACGGGGGAACACTGAAGCTTTCTTT

J: TRBJ2-5
D: TRBD1
size: NA
V: TRBV5-1
CDR3: CASSTGQGDVETQYF
DNA: TGCGCCAGCAGCACCGGACAGGGAGATGTGGAGACCCAGTACTTC

J: TRBJ2-2
D: NA
size: few
V: TRBV6-5
CDR3: CASSRTGSGELFF
DNA: TGTGCCAGCAGTAGAACAGGGAGCGGGGAGCTGTTTTTT

J: TRBJ2-1
D: TRBD1
size: NA
V: TRBV7-3
CDR3: CASSSLSPRTGPSSYNEQFF
DNA: TGTGCCAGCAGCTCCCTATCCCCTAGGACAGGACCGAGCTCCTACAATGAGCAGTTCTTC

J: TRBJ2-7
D: NA
size: few
V: TRBV27
CDR3: CASSLQGSYEQYF
DNA: TGTGCCAGCAGTTTACAGGGATCCTACGAGCAGTACTTC

J: TRBJ1-2
D: TRBD1
size: few
V: TRBV5-1
CDR3: CASSSGTGNYGYTF
DNA: TGCGCCAGCAGCTCCGGGACAGGGAACTATGGCTACACCTTC

J: TRBJ1-2
D: TRBD1
size: few
V: TRBV30
CDR3: CAWSGQGLGGYTF
DNA: TGTGCCTGGAGCGGACAGGGTTTGGGAGGCTACACCTTC